Presented here are 27 T cell receptor beta chains from one specimen sequenced in a study of blood T cell repertoires in COVID-19. Profiling relied on immunoSEQ multiplex PCR, and the TCRdb table lists in-frame clones only, not all of them. The sample records 100,000 or so clones, roughly 95% being singletons. The specimen sequenced was peripheral blood. The receptors originated from a human donor with active COVID-19. The donor label of this sample is uncertain.

This sequence joins TRBV12-3 or TRBV12-4 and TRBJ1-2, with D unresolved. The V gene lost 8 bases and the J gene lost 4 bases, with 8 bases spanning the gap. CDR3 length: 11 residues. The DNA of the CDR3 is TGTGCCAGCGGGCAGGCCTATGGCTACACCTTC. It specifies CASGQAYGYTF.

The chain recombines TRBV19 with TRBJ1-4; TRBD1 is a possible D gene (6 bases). CDR3 size: 18 residues. Trimming took 3 bases from V and 0 from J, leaving 17 bases between them. Germline V lookup: CDR1 LNHDA, CDR2 SQIVND (reference sequence). The CDR3 protein is CASSIRRGRNPTNEKLFF. The CDR3 nucleotides read TGTGCCAGTAGTATTCGCAGGGGCCGTAATCCAACTAATGAAAAACTGTTTTTT.

V is TRBV5-8 and J is TRBJ2-5, with D uncertain. The CDR3 spans 13 residues. Germline CDR1 and CDR2: SGHTS and YDEGEE. Trimming took off 9 bases at V and 5 bases at J, with 17 bases between the two ends. In DNA form, the CDR3 reads TGTGCCATAGCAGTAGATAGCCTGGAGACCCAGTACTTC. Its protein product is CAIAVDSLETQYF.

The CDR3 DNA is TGTGCCAGCAGGGACAGAGGCCAGCCCCAGCATTTT. This translates into CASRDRGQPQHF. The J gene is TRBJ1-5, the V gene TRBV6-6; TRBD1 is a possible D gene (6 bases). The germline CDR1 and CDR2 sequences are MNHNY and SVGAGI (reference sequence). The ends were cut back, 6 bases at V and 7 bases at J, with 10 bases in the middle. The CDR3 spans 12 residues.

The chain couples TRBV5-1 to TRBJ1-2, with D possibly TRBD1 on 5 matching bases. Trimming cost V 4 bases and J 10 bases, with 20 bases left between them. Germline CDR1 reads SGHRS; CDR2 reads YFSETQ. The CDR3 spans 14 residues. In nucleotides, the CDR3 is TGCGCCAGCAGCCTCCTCGGGATAGGGGAGGACTACACCTTC. This encodes CASSLLGIGEDYTF.

This rearrangement joins TRBV7-9 to TRBJ2-5; 10 bases line up with TRBD2. J was trimmed by 1 base and V by 5 bases; bases with no gene match: 4. CDR3 length: 15 amino acids. Per the germline V gene, CDR1 is SEHNR and CDR2 is FQNEAQ (reference sequence). The CDR3 nucleotides are TGTGCCAGCAGCCTCTGGACTAGCGGCCAAGAGACCCAGTACTTC. This codes for CASSLWTSGQETQYF.

This rearrangement joins TRBV5-1 to TRBJ2-7, with 9 bases aligning to TRBD2. Germline values: CDR1 SGHRS, CDR2 YFSETQ. The CDR3 runs 16 residues. With 0 bases clipped from V and 7 bases from J, the junction kept 11 bases outside the gene matches. The CDR3 here is CASSLAFVAGVSEQYF. The CDR3 bases are TGCGCCAGCAGCTTGGCCTTTGTAGCGGGAGTCTCGGAGCAGTACTTC.

This clone was seen just once. V is TRBV19 and J is TRBJ2-2; TRBD1 matches 7 bases. V gave up 3 bases and J gave up 4 bases; unmatched junction bases: 5. There are 15 residues in the CDR3. Germline lookup yields CDR1 LNHDA and CDR2 SQIVND (reference sequence). CDR3 protein: CASSIEGAVTGELFF. Written as DNA, the CDR3 is TGTGCCAGTAGTATTGAGGGGGCGGTCACCGGGGAGCTGTTTTTT.

This clone has just a few counts. The chain combines TRBV5-1 with TRBJ2-5; D might be TRBD1 (5 bases). CDR1 is SGHRS, CDR2 YFSETQ, per germline. V was clipped by 1 base and J by 3 bases, with 10 bases between them. This CDR3 spans 14 amino acids. The DNA for the CDR3 is TGCGCCAGCAGCTTGCGGCAGGGTGAAGAGACCCAGTACTTC. Protein sequence: CASSLRQGEETQYF. The variable domain in full, completed from reference TRBV5-1 and TRBJ2-5, reads KAGVTQTPRYLIKTRGQQVTLSCSPISGHRSVSWYQQTPGQGLQFLFEYFSETQRNKGNFPGRFSGRQFSNSRSEMNVSTLELGDSALYLCASSLRQGEETQYFGPGTRLLVL.

This chain links TRBV21-1 with TRBJ2-7; no DNA check was done on the table's D call, TRBD2. TRBV21-1 is annotated as a pseudogene. The CDR3 length is 16 residues. CDR3 in DNA: TGTGCCAGCACTTCTGGGGAGGCCCATTCCTGCTACGAGCAGTACTTC. This translates into CASTSGEAHSCYEQYF.

This chain links TRBV27 with TRBJ1-6; 10 nucleotides match TRBD1. The germline V gene has CDR1 MNHEY and CDR2 SMNVEV (reference sequence). The CDR3 length is 16 residues. The V segment lost 5 bases and the J segment 7 bases; nucleotides outside the gene matches: 8. CDR3 loop: CASSGRQGATNSPLHF. CDR3 DNA: TGTGCCAGCAGTGGAAGACAGGGGGCAACCAATTCACCCCTCCACTTT.

This chain uses TRBV11-3 with TRBJ2-7, with TRBD2 matching over 8 bases. The length of the CDR3 is 14 residues. Germline V gives CDR1 SGHNT, CDR2 YENEEA. After removal of 3 bases from V and 5 bases from J, the junction contained 6 bases not matched to a gene. In DNA, the CDR3 is TGTGCCAGCAGCTTCGGGACTAGATCCCACGAGCAGTACTTC. Its protein product is CASSFGTRSHEQYF. Variable domain in full (rest from reference TRBV11-3 and TRBJ2-7): EAGVVQSPRYKIIEKKQPVAFWCNPISGHNTLYWYLQNLGQGPELLIRYENEEAVDDSQLPKDRFSAERLKGVDSTLKIQPAELGDSAVYLCASSFGTRSHEQYFGPGTRLTVT.

This chain links TRBV6-5 with TRBJ1-4; maybe TRBD1 (5 bases). V lost 1 base and J 4 bases, leaving 13 bases between the germline ends. Germline CDR1 reads MNHEY; CDR2 reads SVGAGI. CDR3 length equals 16 residues. CDR3 nucleotide sequence: TGTGCCAGCAGTTACTATCGGGGGAACGGTAATGAAAAACTGTTTTTT. It encodes CASSYYRGNGNEKLFF.

The chain has TRBV5-1 and TRBJ2-7; D unclear. The germline V and J ends were trimmed by 7 bases and 3 bases, with 11 bases remaining between them. The germline gives CDR1 SGHRS, CDR2 YFSETQ. This CDR3 comprises 12 residues. Here the CDR3 reads CASARENYEQYF. The CDR3 region has the DNA TGCGCCAGCGCCCGAGAAAACTACGAGCAGTACTTC.

The chain combines TRBV6-6 with TRBJ2-7; D is perhaps TRBD1 (5 bases). Germline V gene sequence: CDR1 MNHNY, CDR2 SVGAGI (reference sequence). Trimming removed 7 bases at V and 1 base at J, with 8 bases between. CDR3 length equals 12 residues. Here the CDR3 reads CASTRASYEQYF. The CDR3 nucleotides read TGTGCCAGCACCAGGGCTTCCTACGAGCAGTACTTC.

The V gene is TRBV9, the J gene TRBJ2-5, with 7 positions matching TRBD2. Germline lookup yields CDR1 SGDLS and CDR2 YYNGEE. The CDR3 contains 12 residues. Losses at the gene ends were 4 bases for V and 7 bases for J; bases not matched to a gene: 4. DNA for the CDR3: TGTGCCAGCAGCAGGGAGGGAGGGACCCAGTACTTC. This codes for CASSREGGTQYF.

The chain recombines TRBV19 with TRBJ2-1, with 8 bases matching TRBD1. V trimming: 10 bases; J trimming: 8 bases; junction bases outside the gene matches: 13. Germline V lookup: CDR1 LNHDA, CDR2 SQIVND (reference sequence). CDR3 size: 14 residues. CDR3 in DNA: TGTGCCACCCAAATCGACAGGGGTATAGATGAGCAGTTCTTC. Translated, it gives CATQIDRGIDEQFF.

The J gene is TRBJ2-7, the V gene TRBV11-2; a weak D match, TRBD1 (6 bases). Looked up from germline, CDR1 is SGHAT and CDR2 is FQNNGV. Deletions cut 2 bases from V and 2 bases from J, with 16 bases between. The length of the CDR3 is 16 residues. CDR3 sequence: CASSLRLRDNPYEQYF. DNA of the CDR3: TGTGCCAGCAGCTTACGCCTCCGGGACAATCCCTACGAGCAGTACTTC.

This clone was counted once. The V and J genes are TRBV5-1 and TRBJ2-5; TRBD1 matches 9 bases. The germline V gene has CDR1 SGHRS and CDR2 YFSETQ. V was clipped by 2 bases and J by 5 bases; unmatched bases: 4. The CDR3 has 14 amino acids. The CDR3: CASSFGDRVETQYF. The CDR3 bases are TGCGCCAGCAGCTTTGGGGACAGGGTTGAGACCCAGTACTTC.

The genes are TRBV3-1 (or the pseudogene TRBV3-2) and TRBJ1-1; a weak D match, TRBD1 (6 bases). Trimming stripped 7 bases from V and 1 base from J, with 10 bases between. The CDR3 spans 13 residues. Germline values: CDR1 LGHDT, CDR2 YNNKEL (reference sequence). CDR3 sequence reads: CASNQGRNTEAFF. CDR3 DNA: TGTGCCAGCAACCAGGGGAGGAACACTGAAGCTTTCTTT.

The rearrangement links TRBV11-3 to TRBJ2-3; TRBD2 matches at 14 bases. This CDR3 region has 17 residues. The junction had 6 bases not matched to a gene; V was cut back by 3 bases and J by 4 bases. CDR1 and CDR2 (germline): SGHNT, YENEEA. The CDR3 DNA reads TGTGCCAGCAGCTTTGGACTAGCGGGAGGAGAGGCAGATACGCAGTATTTT. Amino acids: CASSFGLAGGEADTQYF.

The CDR3: CASTMRTDRTKGGYTF. For the CDR3, the DNA is TGTGCCAGCACCATGCGGACAGACAGGACCAAGGGGGGCTACACCTTC. The gene calls are TRBV2 and TRBJ1-2; D is possibly TRBD1 (6 bases). Per germline, CDR1 SNHLY and CDR2 FYNNEI. V lost 7 bases and J 8 bases, leaving 26 bases between the germline ends. CDR3 length equals 16 residues.

The J gene is TRBJ2-5, the V gene TRBV24-1, with a possible D match to TRBD2 (5 bases). Per the germline V gene, CDR1 is KGHDR and CDR2 is SFDVKD. The CDR3 totals 16 residues. Trimming removed 2 bases at V and 7 bases at J, with 19 bases between. CDR3 in amino acids: CATSDWRTGYGWTQYF. In DNA, the CDR3 is TGTGCCACCAGTGATTGGAGGACGGGATATGGTTGGACCCAGTACTTC.

The chain has TRBV7-8 and TRBJ1-4; D is unresolved. This CDR3 is built from 18 residues. With 2 bases removed from V and 2 bases from J, the gap between germline ends came to 18 bases. Germline CDR1 reads SGHVS; CDR2 reads FQNEAQ. The CDR3 loop is CASSLKRTFGGTNEKLFF. CDR3 sequence (DNA): TGTGCCAGCAGCTTAAAACGGACCTTCGGCGGGACTAATGAAAAACTGTTTTTT.

This chain connects TRBV5-4 to TRBJ2-7, with 7 bases lining up with TRBD1. The V segment lost 4 bases and the J segment 6 bases; nucleotides outside the gene matches: 13. The CDR3 consists of 15 residues. Germline CDR1 is SGHNT and CDR2 is YYREEE (reference sequence). The CDR3 region is CASSPEGQLSGEQYF. The CDR3 region has the DNA TGTGCCAGCAGCCCTGAGGGACAGCTTTCCGGCGAGCAGTACTTC. Combining the CDR3 with reference TRBV5-4 and TRBJ2-7 gives the whole variable domain ETGVTQSPTHLIKTRGQQVTLRCSSQSGHNTVSWYQQALGQGPQFIFQYYREEENGRGNFPPRFSGLQFPNYSSELNVNALELDDSALYLCASSPEGQLSGEQYFGPGTRLTVT.

The chain joins TRBV9 to TRBJ2-7; tentative D call: TRBD1 (6 bases). Trimming shortened V by 4 bases and J by 4 bases, and 15 bases separated the two germline ends. The CDR3 totals 14 residues. Germline V gene data show CDR1 as SGDLS and CDR2 as YYNGEE. CDR3 DNA: TGTGCCAGCAGCTCTGGACAGACTACATACGAGCAGTACTTC. This sequence encodes CASSSGQTTYEQYF. Using reference TRBV9 and TRBJ2-7 for the parts outside the CDR3, the full variable domain is DSGVTQTPKHLITATGQRVTLRCSPRSGDLSVYWYQQSLDQGLQFLIQYYNGEERAKGNILERFSAQQFPDLHSELNLSSLELGDSALYFCASSSGQTTYEQYFGPGTRLTVT.

The V call is TRBV10-1, the J call TRBJ2-1; D is perhaps TRBD2 (7 bases). The length of the CDR3 is 17 residues. CDR1 and CDR2 from the germline V gene are WNHNN and SYGVQD (reference sequence). Trimming pared 10 bases from V and 4 bases from J, leaving 26 bases between. The CDR3 here is CATPEGGREIAYNEQFF. Written as DNA, the CDR3 is TGCGCCACACCCGAGGGGGGGCGAGAAATTGCTTACAATGAGCAGTTCTTC.